This TCR beta chain was profiled in a study of CD8 T cells in ankylosing spondylitis. TCRdb re-derived calls from the 5' RACE reads in MiXCR, one entry per CDR3 protein. The table lists some 54,000 distinct CDR3 sequences, roughly 7.4% of them singletons. This clonotype was seen repeatedly, ten times or more. The CDR3 runs to 16 residues. Germline trimming cut 1 base from V and 2 bases from J; bases unmatched to any gene: 2. Germline loops: CDR1 MGHRA, CDR2 YSYEKL. Sequencing was performed on blood, either unsorted or a sorted T cell fraction (not recorded which). The origin of this receptor is a female donor with ankylosing spondylitis or in good health (not recorded which). This chain uses TRBV4-1 with TRBJ2-5; 12 nucleotides align to TRBD2. CDR3 in DNA: TGCGCCAGCAGCCAAGTTGGACTAGCGGGGCAAGAGACCCAGTACTTC. The encoded protein is CASSQVGLAGQETQYF.